This T cell receptor (beta chain) was identified during a study of identifying expanded T cells in peripheral blood. Data came from immunoSEQ multiplex PCR; TCRdb stores just in-frame clones and leaves some out. The data show around 60,000 clones, with about 85% seen just once and approximately 19% held by the top ten. Input material: blood. This sequence was found in a person between 18 and 75 years old in good health.

The CDR3 loop is CASSLLPGVTGETQYF. For the CDR3, the DNA is TGCGCCAGCAGCTTGCTCCCGGGCGTCACAGGGGAGACCCAGTACTTC. V and J are TRBV5-1 and TRBJ2-5, with D possibly being TRBD1 (6 bases). The CDR3 runs 16 residues. The germline gives CDR1 SGHRS, CDR2 YFSETQ. With 1 base removed from V and 5 bases from J, the gap between germline ends came to 18 bases.